The clone carrying this TCR beta chain has a handful of counts. Its cognate antigen is unknown. Germline loops: CDR1 SGHAT, CDR2 FQNNGV. The CDR3 totals 15 residues. V dropped 2 bases and J dropped 10 bases, with 18 bases sitting between them. The record originates from a study of response to subunit inactivated influenza vaccine. From the RT-PCR reads, TCRdb called clonotypes with MiXCR, one entry per CDR3 protein. The sample holds 500,000 to 600,000 distinct CDR3 sequences, approximately 10% seen once. Points from the study as a whole: There was a suggestion from the authors that each seasonal influenza vaccination recruits few new T cells.

The TCR sequence derives from a middle-aged man who received an inactivated influenza vaccine. The chain recombines TRBV11-2 with TRBJ2-1; tentatively, D is TRBD1 or TRBD2 (5 bases each). The sample was PBMCs from blood, taken on the day of vaccination. The CDR3 sequence: CASSLRDQSFSEQFF. As DNA, the CDR3 is TGTGCCAGCAGCTTACGGGACCAATCCTTCAGCGAGCAGTTCTTC.